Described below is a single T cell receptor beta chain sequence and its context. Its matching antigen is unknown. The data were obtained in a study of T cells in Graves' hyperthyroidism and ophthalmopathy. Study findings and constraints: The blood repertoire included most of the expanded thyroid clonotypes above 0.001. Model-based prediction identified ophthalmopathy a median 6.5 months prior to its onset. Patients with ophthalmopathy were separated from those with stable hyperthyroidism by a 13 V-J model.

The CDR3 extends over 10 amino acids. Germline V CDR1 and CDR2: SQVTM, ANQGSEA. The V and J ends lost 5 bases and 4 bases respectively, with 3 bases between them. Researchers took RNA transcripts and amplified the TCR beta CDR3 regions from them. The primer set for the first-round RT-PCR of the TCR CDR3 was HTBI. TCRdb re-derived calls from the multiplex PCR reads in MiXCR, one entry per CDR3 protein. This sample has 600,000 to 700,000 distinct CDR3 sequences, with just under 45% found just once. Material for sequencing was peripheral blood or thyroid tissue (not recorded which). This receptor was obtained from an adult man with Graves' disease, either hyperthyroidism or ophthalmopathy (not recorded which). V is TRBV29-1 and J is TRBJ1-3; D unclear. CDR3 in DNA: TGCAGCGTTAAAGGAAACACCATATATTTT. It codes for CSVKGNTIYF.